These 18 T cell receptor beta chains came from one sample sequenced in a study of PD-L1 blockade in urothelial cancer (dated by TCRdb to the late 2010s). The library came from the immunoSEQ multiplex PCR assay. Not all clones reach the TCRdb copy of this immuneACCESS table, which keeps in-frame sequences only. Checked studies attribute under half of the gap to unresolved V genes and leave the rest unexplained. Recorded for this sample are some 71,000 clones; roughly 80% of them occurred a single time. Clones ranked in the top ten supply about 6.2% of the sample. The time point label corresponds to: pretreatment peripheral blood. Sequenced here: PBMCs, sampled around atezolizumab (anti-PD-L1) treatment. Receptors were obtained from a man in his forties with urothelial cancer.

The table lists this clone with a few counts. The chain employs TRBV9 and TRBJ2-7; 9 bases match TRBD1. This CDR3 is 19 amino acids long. J gave up 0 bases and V 4 bases, and 17 bases lay outside the gene matches. The V gene's germline CDR1 is SGDLS and CDR2 YYNGEE. CDR3 sequence: CASSSDWDRDWGGSYEQYF. The CDR3 bases are TGTGCCAGCAGCTCCGACTGGGACAGGGACTGGGGGGGCTCCTACGAGCAGTACTTC.

The chain has TRBV19 and TRBJ1-3, with TRBD1 as a possible D gene (5 bases). The CDR3 has 15 amino acids. V was shortened by 8 bases and J by 0 bases, with 14 bases between the two germline ends. Germline V gene lookup returns CDR1 LNHDA and CDR2 SQIVND (reference sequence). Here the CDR3 reads CASRTPRDSGNTIYF. CDR3 nucleotide sequence: TGTGCCAGTCGAACCCCCAGGGACTCTGGAAACACCATATATTTT. The entire variable domain, with the rest obtained from reference TRBV19 and TRBJ1-3, is as follows: DGGITQSPKYLFRKEGQNVTLSCEQNLNHDAMYWYRQDPGQGLRLIYYSQIVNDFQKGDIAEGYSVSREKKESFPLTVTSAQKNPTAFYLCASRTPRDSGNTIYFGEGSWLTVV.

This clone has a single count. The chain couples TRBV30 to TRBJ2-2; D might be TRBD2 (5 bases). The CDR3 runs 14 residues. Trimming stripped 5 bases from V and 0 bases from J, with 10 bases between. The germline gives CDR1 GTSNPN, CDR2 SVGIG (reference sequence). CDR3 in amino acids: CAWVRGANTGELFF. The CDR3, as DNA: TGTGCCTGGGTCCGGGGTGCGAACACCGGGGAGCTGTTTTTT.

V usage is TRBV9 and J usage is TRBJ1-2; D ambiguous. Germline CDR1 reads SGDLS; CDR2 reads YYNGEE. The CDR3 has 15 amino acids. Trimming took off 4 bases at V and 2 bases at J, with 15 bases between the two ends. CDR3: CASSPRPAENYGYTF. The CDR3 DNA reads as TGTGCCAGCAGCCCGCGTCCAGCGGAGAACTATGGCTACACCTTC.

V and J are TRBV5-1 and TRBJ2-2; D gene unclear. There are 15 residues in the CDR3. V lost 0 bases and J lost 5, with 11 bases in between. Germline assignment: CDR1 SGHRS and CDR2 YFSETQ. Here the CDR3 DNA reads TGCGCCAGCAGCTTGGGGGCAGCCTCTACCGGGGAGCTGTTTTTT. It translates to CASSLGAASTGELFF.

The gene calls are TRBV5-6 and TRBJ2-7; D gene uncertain. Trimming pared 2 bases from V and 5 bases from J, leaving 5 bases between. The CDR3 has 11 residues. CDR1 is SGHDT, CDR2 YYEEEE, per germline. CDR3 in amino acids: CASSLINEQYF. The DNA of the CDR3 is TGTGCCAGCAGCTTAATCAACGAGCAGTACTTC.

This clone occurred a few times. The chain couples TRBV5-1 to TRBJ2-1, with D hard to call. Between the trimmed V and J ends, which lost 4 bases and 8 bases, there was a span of 10 bases. The CDR3 sequence is 12 residues long. Germline CDR1 reads SGHRS; CDR2 reads YFSETQ. The CDR3 nucleotides read TGCGCCAGCAGCCGCGGAGCCGATGAGCAGTTCTTC. Its translation is CASSRGADEQFF.

CDR3: CATEAGSGRGTDTQYF. In DNA form, the CDR3 reads TGCGCCACCGAAGCCGGTAGCGGGAGGGGTACAGATACGCAGTATTTT. The rearrangement joins TRBV5-1 to TRBJ2-3, with 11 bases aligning to TRBD2. This CDR3 region has 16 residues. Looked up from germline, CDR1 is SGHRS and CDR2 is YFSETQ. The V gene end was trimmed by 9 bases and the J gene end by 3 bases; junction bases not matched to a gene: 12.

CDR3 sequence: CASSQDRATTDTQYF. CDR3 bases: TGCGCCAGCAGCCAAGATAGAGCAACCACAGATACGCAGTATTTT. The chain carries TRBV4-3 and TRBJ2-3; no reliable D call. Trimming took 0 bases from V and 2 from J, leaving 9 bases between them. Looked up from germline, CDR1 is LGHNA and CDR2 is YSLEER. CDR3 length: 15 residues.

This clone has ten or more counts. The gene calls are TRBV30 and TRBJ1-5; TRBD1 might be the D (6 bases). The CDR3 runs to 15 residues. Germline CDR1 reads GTSNPN; CDR2 reads SVGIG (reference sequence). V was pared by 1 base and J by 4 bases, with 14 bases between. CDR3 DNA: TGTGCCTGGAGTGCGGAGACAGGTCCAAATCAGCCCCAGCATTTT. This gives the protein CAWSAETGPNQPQHF.

This rearrangement joins TRBV11-3 to TRBJ2-6; TRBD1 matches at 7 bases. The CDR3 is 17 residues long. Germline trimming cut 5 bases from V and 2 bases from J; bases unmatched to any gene: 9. Germline CDR1 reads SGHNT; CDR2 reads YENEEA. In DNA, the CDR3 is TGTGCCAGCAGCCGGGACAGCCGGGGCCCTGGGGCCAACGTCCTGACTTTC. Its protein is CASSRDSRGPGANVLTF.

The chain uses TRBV23-1 and TRBJ1-2; D call uncertain. TRBV23-1 is an ORF for which the function is uncertain. The ends were cut back, 8 bases at V and 6 bases at J, with 19 bases in the middle. This CDR3 region has 14 residues. CDR3 amino acids: CASGTQTGTHGYTF. CDR3 bases: TGCGCCAGCGGAACCCAAACGGGAACCCATGGCTACACCTTC.

This sequence joins TRBV5-6 and TRBJ2-3; D unresolved. Per the germline V gene, CDR1 is SGHDT and CDR2 is YYEEEE. The germline V and J ends were trimmed by 3 bases and 0 bases, with 17 bases remaining between them. This CDR3 spans 17 amino acids. CDR3 sequence (DNA): TGTGCCAGCAGCTCCGGCTATGGCGGATCAAGCACAGATACGCAGTATTTT. It is translated as CASSSGYGGSSTDTQYF.

The V and J genes are TRBV15 and TRBJ2-1, with TRBD1 matching over 8 bases. V lost 3 bases, J lost 5 bases, and 6 bases stayed unmatched. CDR1 is LNHNV, CDR2 YYDKDF, per germline (reference sequence). There are 15 residues in the CDR3. CDR3 region: CATSRDRVDDNEQFF. CDR3 in DNA: TGTGCCACCAGCAGGGACAGGGTAGACGACAATGAGCAGTTCTTC.

J is TRBJ1-5 and V is TRBV6-4; D not resolved. CDR1 and CDR2 (germline): MRHNA, SNTAGT. Between the trimmed V and J ends, which lost 6 bases and 0 bases, there was a span of 6 bases. This CDR3 is 13 amino acids long. CDR3 DNA sequence: TGTGCCAGCAGGGTCGGTAGCAATCAGCCCCAGCATTTT. It is translated as CASRVGSNQPQHF.

The genes are TRBV28 and TRBJ1-5; 8 bases align to TRBD1. Per germline, CDR1 MDHEN and CDR2 SYDVKM. The V gene end was trimmed by 5 bases and the J gene end by 3 bases; junction bases not matched to a gene: 3. The CDR3 runs to 14 residues. DNA for the CDR3: TGTGCCAGCAGTACAGGGGGTTCCAATCAGCCCCAGCATTTT. Residues: CASSTGGSNQPQHF.

The rearrangement uses TRBV11-1 and TRBJ2-2; D unresolved. Germline CDR1 and CDR2: SGHAT and FQDESV (reference sequence). The V gene lost 3 bases and the J gene lost 8 bases, with 7 bases spanning the gap. CDR3 length equals 12 residues. The CDR3 coding sequence is TGTGCCAGCAGCTTGTATTCGGGGGAGCTGTTTTTT. It yields the protein CASSLYSGELFF. Based on the CDR3 plus reference TRBV11-1 and TRBJ2-2, the full variable domain is EAEVAQSPRYKITEKSQAVAFWCDPISGHATLYWYRQILGQGPELLVQFQDESVVDDSQLPKDRFSAERLKGVDSTLKIQPAELGDSAMYLCASSLYSGELFFGEGSRLTVL.

The genes are TRBV11-2 and TRBJ1-2; tentative D call: TRBD1 (5 bases). V was shortened by 6 bases and J by 4 bases, with 21 bases between the two germline ends. The CDR3 is 16 amino acids. Germline loops: CDR1 SGHAT, CDR2 FQNNGV. CDR3 region: CASSLGVHGGFYGYTF. The CDR3 DNA reads as TGTGCCAGCAGTTTGGGAGTGCACGGGGGATTCTATGGCTACACCTTC.